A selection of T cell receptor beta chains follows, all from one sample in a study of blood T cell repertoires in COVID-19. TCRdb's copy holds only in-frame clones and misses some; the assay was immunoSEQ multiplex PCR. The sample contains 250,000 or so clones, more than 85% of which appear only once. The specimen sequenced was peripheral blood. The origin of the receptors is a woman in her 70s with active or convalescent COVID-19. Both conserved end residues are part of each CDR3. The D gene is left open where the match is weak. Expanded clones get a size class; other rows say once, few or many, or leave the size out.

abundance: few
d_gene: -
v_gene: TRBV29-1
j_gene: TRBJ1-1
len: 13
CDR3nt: TGCAGCGTTGAAAGTGGAAGGGGCACTGAAGCTTTCTTT
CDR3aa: CSVESGRGTEAFF

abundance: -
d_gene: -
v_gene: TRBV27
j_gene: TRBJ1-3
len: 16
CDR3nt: TGTGCCAGCAGTTCGGGAAGCCTGGTTCCCGGAAACACCATATATTTT
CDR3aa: CASSSGSLVPGNTIYF

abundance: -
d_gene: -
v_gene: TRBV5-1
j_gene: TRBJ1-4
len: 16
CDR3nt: TGCGCCAGCAGCTTACCTCAGGGAGGAGGTGGAGAAAAACTGTTTTTT
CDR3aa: CASSLPQGGGGEKLFF

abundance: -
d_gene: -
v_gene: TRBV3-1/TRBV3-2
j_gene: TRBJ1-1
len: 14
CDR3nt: TGTGCCAGCAGCCAAGCGGAGGGATGGAGTGAAGCTTTCTTT
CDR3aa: CASSQAEGWSEAFF

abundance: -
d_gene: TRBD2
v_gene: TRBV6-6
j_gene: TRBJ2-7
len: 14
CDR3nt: TGTGCCAGCAGTTATCTGGAGCGGGGACACGAGCAGTACTTC
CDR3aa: CASSYLERGHEQYF

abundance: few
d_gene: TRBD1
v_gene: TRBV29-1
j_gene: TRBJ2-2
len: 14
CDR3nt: TGCAGCGGAACCGGGACAGGGCGCACCGGGGAGCTGTTTTTT
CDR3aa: CSGTGTGRTGELFF

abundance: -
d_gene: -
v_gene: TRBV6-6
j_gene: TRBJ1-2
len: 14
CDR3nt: TGTGCCAGCACCAACGCCGGGGTTAACTATGGCTACACCTTC
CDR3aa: CASTNAGVNYGYTF

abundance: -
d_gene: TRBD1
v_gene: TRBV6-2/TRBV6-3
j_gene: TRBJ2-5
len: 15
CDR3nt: TGTGCCAGCAGTTTCGGACAGGGAAGGCAAGAGACCCAGTACTTC
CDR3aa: CASSFGQGRQETQYF

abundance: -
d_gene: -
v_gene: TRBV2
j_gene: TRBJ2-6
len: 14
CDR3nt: TGTGCCAGCAGTGGTCTAGCTGGGGCCAACGTCCTGACTTTC
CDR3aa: CASSGLAGANVLTF

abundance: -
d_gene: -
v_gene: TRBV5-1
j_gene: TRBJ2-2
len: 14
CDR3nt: TGCGCCAGCAAGGGCAGGGAGAACACCGGGGAGCTGTTTTTT
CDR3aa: CASKGRENTGELFF

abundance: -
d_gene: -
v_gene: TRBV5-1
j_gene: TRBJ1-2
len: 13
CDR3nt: TGCGCCAGTCGCTTACAGGGCGGCTATGGCTACACCTTC
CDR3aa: CASRLQGGYGYTF

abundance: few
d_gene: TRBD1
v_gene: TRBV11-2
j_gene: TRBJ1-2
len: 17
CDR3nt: TGTGCCAGCTCCCGGGGGGACAGGTCCCCCCTCTTCTATGGCTACACCTTC
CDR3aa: CASSRGDRSPLFYGYTF

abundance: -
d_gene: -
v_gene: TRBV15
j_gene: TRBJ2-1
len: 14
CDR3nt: TGTGCCACCAGCAGAGATTTCGGACTAAAGGAGCAGTTCTTC
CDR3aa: CATSRDFGLKEQFF

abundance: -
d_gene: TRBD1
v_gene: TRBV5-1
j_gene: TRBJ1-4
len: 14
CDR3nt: TGCGCCAGCAGCCCTGACAGGGGGCATGAAAAACTGTTTTTT
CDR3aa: CASSPDRGHEKLFF

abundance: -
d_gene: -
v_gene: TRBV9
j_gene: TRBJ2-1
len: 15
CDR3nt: TGTGCCAGCAGCGTAGGGGGGGACCCGTACAATGAGCAGTTCTTC
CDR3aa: CASSVGGDPYNEQFF

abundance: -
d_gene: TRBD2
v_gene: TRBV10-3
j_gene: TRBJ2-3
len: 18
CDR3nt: TGTGCCATCAGTGGGACTAGCGGGGGGGCCGGGAACACAGATACGCAGTATTTT
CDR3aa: CAISGTSGGAGNTDTQYF

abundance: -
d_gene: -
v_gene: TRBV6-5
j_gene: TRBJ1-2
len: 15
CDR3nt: TGTGCCAGCAGTCCTGGGAGGGGCCGCCCCGATGGCTACACCTTC
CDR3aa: CASSPGRGRPDGYTF

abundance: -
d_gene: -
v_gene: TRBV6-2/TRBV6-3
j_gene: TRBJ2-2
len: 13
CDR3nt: TGTGCCAGCAGCCCCTCGAACACCGGGGAGCTGTTTTTT
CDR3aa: CASSPSNTGELFF

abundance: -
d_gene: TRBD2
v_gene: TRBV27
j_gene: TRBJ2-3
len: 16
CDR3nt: TGTGCCAGCAGATACGCGGGGGATCCACACACAGATACGCAGTATTTT
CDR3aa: CASRYAGDPHTDTQYF

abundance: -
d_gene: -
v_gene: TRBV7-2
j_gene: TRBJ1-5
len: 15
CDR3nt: TGTGCCAGCAGCCCCTCGGGGGGCCACAATCAGCCCCAGCATTTT
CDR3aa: CASSPSGGHNQPQHF

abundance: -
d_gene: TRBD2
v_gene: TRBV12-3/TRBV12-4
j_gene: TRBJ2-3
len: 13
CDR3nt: TGTGCCAGCAGCAGCGGGGGCACAGATACGCAGTATTTT
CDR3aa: CASSSGGTDTQYF

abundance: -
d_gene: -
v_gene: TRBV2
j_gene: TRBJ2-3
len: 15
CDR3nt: TGTGCCAGCAGTGACCTGGGAGCTAGCACAGATACGCAGTATTTT
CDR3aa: CASSDLGASTDTQYF

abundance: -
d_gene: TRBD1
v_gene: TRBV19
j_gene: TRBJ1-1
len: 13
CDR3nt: TGTGCCAGCTCCAGACAGGGTTCGATCCAAGCTTTCTTT
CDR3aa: CASSRQGSIQAFF

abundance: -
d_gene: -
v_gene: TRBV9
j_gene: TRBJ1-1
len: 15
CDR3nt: TGTGCCAGCAGCGTAGACCCCACAGGGATAGGTGAAGCTTTCTTT
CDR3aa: CASSVDPTGIGEAFF

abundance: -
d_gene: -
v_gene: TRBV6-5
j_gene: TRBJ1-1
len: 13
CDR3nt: TGTGCCAGCAGTTATCTAAGGAACACTGAAGCTTTCTTT
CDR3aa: CASSYLRNTEAFF

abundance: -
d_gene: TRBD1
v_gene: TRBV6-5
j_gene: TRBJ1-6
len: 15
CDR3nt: TGTGCCAGCAGTTACTCATGGACAGGGTATTCACCCCTCCACTTT
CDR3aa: CASSYSWTGYSPLHF

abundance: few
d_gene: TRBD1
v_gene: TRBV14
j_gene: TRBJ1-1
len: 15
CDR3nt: TGTGCCAGCAGCCCTTGGACAGGGCGGGACACTGAAGCTTTCTTT
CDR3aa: CASSPWTGRDTEAFF

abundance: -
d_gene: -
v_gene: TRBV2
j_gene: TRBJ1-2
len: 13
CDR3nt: TGTGCCAGCAGCGAAACAGGGTACTATGGCTACACCTTC
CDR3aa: CASSETGYYGYTF

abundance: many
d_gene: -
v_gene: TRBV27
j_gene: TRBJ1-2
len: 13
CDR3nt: TGTGCCAGCAGTCCACCCCAGGGAAGCGGCTACACCTTC
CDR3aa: CASSPPQGSGYTF

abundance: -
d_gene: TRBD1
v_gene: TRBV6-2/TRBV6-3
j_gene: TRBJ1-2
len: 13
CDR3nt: TGTGCCAGCAGCTCCGTACGGACAGGGGGCTACACCTTC
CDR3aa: CASSSVRTGGYTF

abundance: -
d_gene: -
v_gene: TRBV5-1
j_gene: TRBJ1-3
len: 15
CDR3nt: TGCGCCAGCAGCTTGGAGACAGTTACTGGAAACACCATATATTTT
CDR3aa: CASSLETVTGNTIYF

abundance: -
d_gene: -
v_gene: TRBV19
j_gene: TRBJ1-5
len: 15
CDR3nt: TGTGCCAGTAACCATGGGGGGGATGGCAATCAGCCCCAGCATTTT
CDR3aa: CASNHGGDGNQPQHF

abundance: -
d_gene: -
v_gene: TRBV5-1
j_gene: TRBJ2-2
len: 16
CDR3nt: TGCGCCAGCAGCTTGGCCGTCCTAGCCGGCGCCGGGGAGCTGTTTTTT
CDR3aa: CASSLAVLAGAGELFF

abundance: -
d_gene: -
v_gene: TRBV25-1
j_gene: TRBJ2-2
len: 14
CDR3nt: TGTGCCAGCTCGATAAGGGCTACAGGCGGGGAGCTGTTTTTT
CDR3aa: CASSIRATGGELFF

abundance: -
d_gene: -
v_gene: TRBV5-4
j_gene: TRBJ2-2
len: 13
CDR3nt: TGTGCCAGCAGCTTCTCCGGCACCGGGGAGCTGTTTTTT
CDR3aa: CASSFSGTGELFF

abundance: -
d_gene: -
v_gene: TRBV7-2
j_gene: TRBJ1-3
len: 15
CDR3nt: TGTGCCAGCAGCTTAGCGGGCACCTCTGGAAACACCATATATTTT
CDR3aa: CASSLAGTSGNTIYF

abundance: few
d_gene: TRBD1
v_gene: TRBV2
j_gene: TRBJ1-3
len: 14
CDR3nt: TGTGCCAGCAGGGACAGGGTTGGTGGAAACACCATATATTTT
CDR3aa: CASRDRVGGNTIYF

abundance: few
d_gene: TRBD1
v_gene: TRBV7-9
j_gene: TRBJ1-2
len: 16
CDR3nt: TGTGCCAGCAGCCAGACGGGACAGGCGAGCTACTATGGCTACACCTTC
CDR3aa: CASSQTGQASYYGYTF

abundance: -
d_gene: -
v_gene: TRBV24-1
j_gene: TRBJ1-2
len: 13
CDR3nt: TGTGCCACTCAAACCGACACAAACTATGGCTACACCTTC
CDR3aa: CATQTDTNYGYTF

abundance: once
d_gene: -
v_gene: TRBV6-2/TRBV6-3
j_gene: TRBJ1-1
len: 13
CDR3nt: TGTGCCAGCTGTTGGGGGGGAAACACTGAAGCTTTCTTT
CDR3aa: CASCWGGNTEAFF

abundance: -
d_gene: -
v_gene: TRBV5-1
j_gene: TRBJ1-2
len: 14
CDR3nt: TGCGCCAGCAGCGGTGGTTGGGAGCGGGCCGGCTACACCTTC
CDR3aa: CASSGGWERAGYTF

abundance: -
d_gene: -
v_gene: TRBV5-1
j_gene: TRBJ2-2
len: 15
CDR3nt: TGCGCCAGCAGCTTGGCGCAGATCAACACCGGGGAGCTGTTTTTT
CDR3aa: CASSLAQINTGELFF

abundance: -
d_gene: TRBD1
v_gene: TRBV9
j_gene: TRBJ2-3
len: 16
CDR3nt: TGTGCCAGCAGCCTTACTTCAGGGGGCCCCACAGATACGCAGTATTTT
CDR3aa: CASSLTSGGPTDTQYF

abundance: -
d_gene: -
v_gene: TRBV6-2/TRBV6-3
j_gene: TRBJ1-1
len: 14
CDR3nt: TGTGCCAGCAGTTACGGAACAGGGTTGACTGAAGCTTTCTTT
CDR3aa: CASSYGTGLTEAFF

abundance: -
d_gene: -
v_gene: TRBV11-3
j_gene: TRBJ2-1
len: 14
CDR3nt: TGTGCCAGCAGCTTAGAGGGCCCCTACAATGAGCAGTTCTTC
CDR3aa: CASSLEGPYNEQFF

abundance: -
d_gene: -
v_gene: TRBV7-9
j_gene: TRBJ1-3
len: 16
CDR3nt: TGTGCCAGCAGCTTAGCGCTCACCACTTCTGGAAACACCATATATTTT
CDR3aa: CASSLALTTSGNTIYF

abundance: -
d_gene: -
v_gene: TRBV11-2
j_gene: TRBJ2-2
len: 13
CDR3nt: TGTGCCAGCAGCCCCACTCGGGACGGGGAGCTGTTTTTT
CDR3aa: CASSPTRDGELFF

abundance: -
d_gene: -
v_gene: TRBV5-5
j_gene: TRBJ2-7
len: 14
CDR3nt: TGTGCCAGCAGCTTGGGGTCCAGGGTGGGGGAGCAGTACTTC
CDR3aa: CASSLGSRVGEQYF

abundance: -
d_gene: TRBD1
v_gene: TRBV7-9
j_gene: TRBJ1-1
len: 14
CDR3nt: TGTGCCAGCAGCCCAGGAGACAGGGCCACTGAAGCTTTCTTT
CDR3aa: CASSPGDRATEAFF

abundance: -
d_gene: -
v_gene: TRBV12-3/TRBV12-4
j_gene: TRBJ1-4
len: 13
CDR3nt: TGTGCCAGCAGTTTTTACGGTAATGAAAAACTGTTTTTT
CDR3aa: CASSFYGNEKLFF

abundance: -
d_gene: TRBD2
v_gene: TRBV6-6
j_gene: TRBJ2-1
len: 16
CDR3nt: TGTGCCAGCAGTTACACCCCTAGCGGGGGGCCGGGGCGGCAGTTCTTC
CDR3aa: CASSYTPSGGPGRQFF

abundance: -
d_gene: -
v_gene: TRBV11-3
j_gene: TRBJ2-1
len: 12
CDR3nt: TGTGCCAGCAGGCGTTATACGGGTGAGCAGTTCTTC
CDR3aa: CASRRYTGEQFF

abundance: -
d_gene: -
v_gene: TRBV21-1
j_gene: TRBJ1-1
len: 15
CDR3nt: TGTGCCAGCAGCGAAAGGACAGGGGACAACACTGAAGCTTTCTTT
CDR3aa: CASSERTGDNTEAFF

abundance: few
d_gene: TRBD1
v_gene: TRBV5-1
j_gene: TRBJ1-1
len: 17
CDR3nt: TGCGCCAGCAGGCCCTCAGGGGGCAGGGGGATGAACACTGAAGCTTTCTTT
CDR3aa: CASRPSGGRGMNTEAFF

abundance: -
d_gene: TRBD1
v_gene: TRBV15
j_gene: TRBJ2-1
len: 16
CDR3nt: TGTGCCACCAGCGGAGAACAGGGGGTCTCCTACAATGAGCAGTTCTTC
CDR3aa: CATSGEQGVSYNEQFF

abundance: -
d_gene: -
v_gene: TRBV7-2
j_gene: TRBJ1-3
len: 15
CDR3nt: TGTGCCAGCAGCTTAGGGAGCCAGGGTCTAAACACCATATATTTT
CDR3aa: CASSLGSQGLNTIYF

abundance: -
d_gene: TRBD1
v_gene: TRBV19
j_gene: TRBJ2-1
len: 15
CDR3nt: TGTGCCAGTAGAACCTCCGGGACAGGTTACAATGAGCAGTTCTTC
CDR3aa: CASRTSGTGYNEQFF

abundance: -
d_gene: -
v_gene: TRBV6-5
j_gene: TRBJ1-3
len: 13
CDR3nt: TGTGCCAGCAGTACCGACAGCGGAAACACCATATATTTT
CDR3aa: CASSTDSGNTIYF

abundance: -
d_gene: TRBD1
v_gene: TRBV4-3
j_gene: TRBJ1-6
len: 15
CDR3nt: TGCGCCAGCAGCCAAGGGACAGGGACATACTCACCCCTCCACTTT
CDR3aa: CASSQGTGTYSPLHF

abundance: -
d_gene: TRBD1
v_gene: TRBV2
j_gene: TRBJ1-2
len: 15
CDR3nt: TGTGCCAGCCTAAGACTATCGGACAGGGGAAGGGGCTACACCTTC
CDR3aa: CASLRLSDRGRGYTF